These 9 T cell receptor beta chains were sequenced from one sample in a study of cytomegalovirus exposure and HLA in healthy donors. Primers: 60 Vbeta forward and 13 Jbeta reverse. Assay used: immunoSEQ multiplex PCR; TCRdb lists only in-frame clones, some missing. Of 85,000 to 130,000 clones in the sample, 60% to 80% were seen once. Material for sequencing was PBMCs. All receptors come from a woman aged 18-29 years in good health and CMV-seropositive.

In its sample, this clone was seen once. The chain employs TRBV2 and TRBJ2-7; D unresolved. This CDR3 has 10 amino acids. CDR1 is SNHLY, CDR2 FYNNEI, per germline. The V gene lost 3 bases and the J gene lost 6 bases, with 3 bases spanning the gap. CDR3 DNA: TGTGCCAGCAGTGACTGCGAGCAGTACTTC. Translated: CASSDCEQYF.

The chain employs TRBV13 and TRBJ2-4; D gene ambiguous. The CDR3 is made up of 14 amino acids. Germline values: CDR1 PRHDT, CDR2 FYEKMQ (reference sequence). Trimming stripped 8 bases from V and 1 base from J, with 12 bases between. This CDR3 reads CASPPLEAKNIQYF. The CDR3 bases are TGTGCCAGCCCACCCCTGGAGGCCAAAAACATTCAGTACTTC.

This sequence joins TRBV29-1 and TRBJ1-2, with D uncertain. Germline CDR1 reads SQVTM; CDR2 reads ANQGSEA. The CDR3 is made up of 14 amino acids. Trimming removed 7 bases at V and 4 bases at J, with 19 bases between. CDR3 nucleotides: TGCAGCGCTGGTCTGGGTAGCCTTAGCTATGGCTACACCTTC. Amino acid sequence: CSAGLGSLSYGYTF.

The chain carries TRBV6-4 and TRBJ2-3, with D maybe TRBD1 (6 bases). The germline CDR1 and CDR2 sequences are MRHNA and SNTAGT. With 3 bases removed from V and 1 base from J, the gap between germline ends came to 11 bases. The CDR3 runs to 15 residues. In nucleotides, the CDR3 is TGTGCCAGCAGTGAGGGGAGACAGGGCACAGATACGCAGTATTTT. It codes for CASSEGRQGTDTQYF.

The chain carries TRBV6-5 and TRBJ2-1, with 8 bases aligning to TRBD2. The CDR3 sequence is 15 residues long. Germline trimming cut 4 bases from V and 0 bases from J; bases unmatched to any gene: 2. Germline V gives CDR1 MNHEY, CDR2 SVGAGI. This CDR3 is CASSLSGSSYNEQFF. The DNA of the CDR3 is TGTGCCAGCAGTTTAAGCGGGAGCTCCTACAATGAGCAGTTCTTC.

This clone was seen more than once but under ten times. This rearrangement joins TRBV6-5 to TRBJ2-7; D call uncertain. The V end lost 2 bases, the J end lost 3 bases, and 11 bases lay between the germline ends. The CDR3 is made up of 14 amino acids. Per germline, CDR1 MNHEY and CDR2 SVGAGI. CDR3 sequence: CASSYHPRDYEQYF. The CDR3 DNA is TGTGCCAGCAGTTACCACCCTCGAGACTACGAGCAGTACTTC.

The sample holds a few counts of this clone. The genes are TRBV5-4 and TRBJ2-1; 10 bases fit TRBD2. Germline V gene data show CDR1 as SGHNT and CDR2 as YYREEE (reference sequence). V was pared by 0 bases and J by 8 bases, with 5 bases of the junction left unmatched. This CDR3 contains 15 residues. In DNA form, the CDR3 reads TGTGCCAGCAGCTTGGCCCTAGCGGGAGACGATGAGCAGTTCTTC. It translates to CASSLALAGDDEQFF.

CDR3 nucleotide sequence: TGTGCCAGCAGTTTATCCAGGGGGTCCTACGAGCAGTACTTC. It yields the protein CASSLSRGSYEQYF. V is TRBV27 and J is TRBJ2-7; 7 bases map to TRBD1. CDR3 length equals 14 residues. V shed 0 bases, J shed 1 base, and the junction held 0 bases outside the gene matches. Germline V gene lookup returns CDR1 MNHEY and CDR2 SMNVEV (reference sequence).

CDR3 residues: CASSYSYFATNEKLFF. Here the CDR3 DNA reads TGTGCCAGCAGTTACTCGTACTTTGCAACTAATGAAAAACTGTTTTTT. The rearrangement joins TRBV6-5 to TRBJ1-4, with D unresolved. Trimming left V 0 bases short and J 0 bases short, with 8 bases between. The CDR3 length is 16 residues. Germline-derived CDR1 and CDR2 are MNHEY and SVGAGI.